The 12 T cell receptor beta chains reported below all come from one sample, sequenced in a study of cytomegalovirus exposure and HLA in healthy donors. PCR primers comprised 60 Vbeta and 13 Jbeta primers. Generated by immunoSEQ multiplex PCR, the TCRdb table keeps only in-frame clones and is missing some. The sample data list about 200,000 clones. Sequencing used PBMCs. The receptor set was obtained from a woman in her twenties or thirties in good health and CMV-seropositive.

CDR3 DNA sequence: TGTGCCAGCAGCGAGGACAGGGTTGGCTACACCTTC. Protein product: CASSEDRVGYTF. This chain uses TRBV5-4 with TRBJ1-2; 8 nucleotides match TRBD1. Germline assignment: CDR1 SGHNT and CDR2 YYREEE (reference sequence). The CDR3 loop spans 12 amino acids. Trimming at V came to 4 bases and at J to 7 bases, leaving 3 bases not matched to a gene.

The V gene is TRBV19, the J gene TRBJ1-3; D ambiguous. CDR1 is LNHDA, CDR2 SQIVND, per germline (reference sequence). Deletions cut 3 bases from V and 0 bases from J, with 15 bases between. The CDR3 sequence is 17 residues long. Written as DNA, the CDR3 is TGTGCCAGTAGTATTAACTCGCAGGCCGACTCTGGAAACACCATATATTTT. This codes for CASSINSQADSGNTIYF.

V and J are TRBV19 and TRBJ1-2; 8 nucleotides agree with TRBD1. V was clipped by 5 bases and J by 0 bases; unmatched bases: 5. In germline, CDR1 is LNHDA, CDR2 SQIVND (reference sequence). The CDR3 has 15 amino acids. The CDR3 region is CASSGQGGTNYGYTF. The CDR3 nucleotides read TGTGCCAGTAGTGGACAGGGCGGGACTAACTATGGCTACACCTTC. Looking up the rest from reference TRBV19 and TRBJ1-2 gives the full variable domain: DGGITQSPKYLFRKEGQNVTLSCEQNLNHDAMYWYRQDPGQGLRLIYYSQIVNDFQKGDIAEGYSVSREKKESFPLTVTSAQKNPTAFYLCASSGQGGTNYGYTFGSGTRLTVV.

The rearrangement links TRBV7-9 to TRBJ2-7, with TRBD1 identical over 7 bases. Unmatched junction bases numbered 7, after V lost 5 bases and J lost 6 bases. CDR1 is SEHNR and CDR2 is FQNEAQ in the germline V gene (reference sequence). The CDR3 runs 13 residues. As DNA, the CDR3 is TGTGCCAGCAGCATCGCACAGGGGTCCGAGCAGTACTTC. This encodes CASSIAQGSEQYF.

The rearrangement uses TRBV27 and TRBJ2-4; 7 nucleotides match TRBD1. Germline V CDR1 and CDR2: MNHEY, SMNVEV (reference sequence). The length of the CDR3 is 16 residues. With V trimmed by 6 bases and J by 3 bases, 11 bases remained unmatched. For the CDR3, the DNA is TGTGCCAGCAGCGCGACAGGGCAAACGTACAAAAACATTCAGTACTTC. Its translation: CASSATGQTYKNIQYF.

This chain links TRBV2 with TRBJ2-1; perhaps TRBD2 as D (7 bases). Looked up from germline, CDR1 is SNHLY and CDR2 is FYNNEI. The CDR3 has 14 residues. Trimming took off 7 bases at V and 9 bases at J, with 19 bases between the two ends. The CDR3 is CASNFFLAGAEQFF. CDR3 in DNA: TGTGCCAGCAATTTTTTCCTCGCGGGGGCTGAGCAGTTCTTC.

The CDR3 DNA reads as TGCAGCGTCCTGACAGGGAGTGCTGAAGCTTTCTTT. It is translated as CSVLTGSAEAFF. The V and J genes are TRBV29-1 and TRBJ1-1, with 7 bases fitting TRBD1. The CDR3 consists of 12 residues. The V gene's germline CDR1 is SQVTM and CDR2 ANQGSEA. Trimming removed 6 bases from V and 6 bases from J; junction bases left unmatched: 7.

This rearrangement joins TRBV18 to TRBJ1-2; TRBD1 agrees at 8 bases. Germline V gene sequence: CDR1 KGHSH, CDR2 LQKENI. The length of the CDR3 is 16 residues. Trimming at V came to 4 bases and at J to 4 bases, leaving 11 bases not matched to a gene. CDR3 region: CASSLSQGGTIYGYTF. In DNA, the CDR3 is TGTGCCAGCTCACTCTCACAGGGGGGGACCATCTATGGCTACACCTTC.

The chain uses TRBV6-1 and TRBJ1-4; possibly TRBD1 for D (6 bases). There are 13 residues in the CDR3. V was pared by 5 bases and J by 14 bases, with 18 bases between. Germline assignment: CDR1 MNHNS and CDR2 SASEGT. This CDR3 reads CASSLQGASTLFF. The DNA for the CDR3 is TGTGCCAGCAGTCTACAGGGCGCCTCTACTCTGTTTTTT.

The chain links TRBV5-1 to TRBJ2-2; possible D gene TRBD1, 6 bases. The CDR3 is made up of 14 amino acids. V lost 0 bases to trimming and J lost 9 bases, with 12 bases between them. CDR1 and CDR2 from the germline V gene are SGHRS and YFSETQ. For the CDR3, the DNA is TGCGCCAGCAGCTTGGACCAGGGGCTACGGGAGCTGTTTTTT. The encoded protein is CASSLDQGLRELFF.

The genes are TRBV4-2 and TRBJ2-5; D possibly corresponds to TRBD2 (5 bases). CDR1 and CDR2 from the germline V gene are LGHNA and YNFKEQ. Trimming cost V 0 bases and J 2 bases, with 10 bases left between them. The CDR3 consists of 15 residues. The DNA of the CDR3 is TGTGCCAGCAGCCAAGATGGCCGGGGTCAAGAGACCCAGTACTTC. It is translated as CASSQDGRGQETQYF.

This chain joins TRBV28 and TRBJ1-1, with 8 bases lining up with TRBD1. The CDR3 totals 19 residues. V was clipped by 2 bases and J by 2 bases; unmatched bases: 16. Germline V gene sequence: CDR1 MDHEN, CDR2 SYDVKM. In nucleotides, the CDR3 is TGTGCCAGCAGTTTACGGTTGTGGGGGACAGGTACGGGAAACACTGAAGCTTTCTTT. This sequence encodes CASSLRLWGTGTGNTEAFF.